Presented here are 30 T cell receptor beta chains from one specimen sequenced in a study of cytomegalovirus exposure and HLA in healthy donors. PCR employed 60 Vbeta and 13 Jbeta primers. The protocol was immunoSEQ multiplex PCR, while the TCRdb copy is restricted to in-frame clones and leaves out a portion. The table lists 150,000 or so clones, 60% to 80% of them singletons. The sample consisted of PBMCs. Every receptor here comes from a man aged 18 to 29 in good health and CMV-seropositive.

The chain recombines TRBV6-1 with TRBJ2-7, with a weak D call TRBD1 (7 bases). Trimming removed 2 bases at V and 6 bases at J, with 20 bases between. This CDR3 has 16 residues. The germline V gene encodes CDR1 MNHNS and CDR2 SASEGT. The CDR3 spells CASSELRQGGRGEQYV. As DNA, the CDR3 is TGTGCCAGCAGTGAACTCAGGCAGGGGGGAAGAGGCGAGCAGTACGTC.

This clone was seen more than once but under ten times. The chain couples TRBV5-1 to TRBJ2-2, with a tentative D call TRBD1 (6 bases). The CDR3 consists of 15 residues. V gave up 0 bases and J gave up 5 bases, with 11 bases separating them. CDR1 SGHRS and CDR2 YFSETQ come from the germline V gene. The CDR3 nucleotides are TGCGCCAGCAGCTTGGGGACAGCTTTTACCGGGGAGCTGTTTTTT. It codes for CASSLGTAFTGELFF.

V is TRBV25-1 and J is TRBJ2-3; 7 positions agree with TRBD1. The junction had 3 bases not matched to a gene; V was cut back by 1 base and J by 2 bases. Germline loops: CDR1 MGHDK, CDR2 SYGVNS. The CDR3 has 15 residues. The CDR3: CASSESGTATDTQYF. In nucleotides, the CDR3 is TGTGCCAGCAGTGAATCCGGGACAGCCACAGATACGCAGTATTTT.

This chain links TRBV28 with TRBJ2-2; tentatively, D is TRBD1 (6 bases). Trimming removed 2 bases from V and 5 bases from J, with 12 bases in between. The CDR3 sequence is 15 residues long. The germline gives CDR1 MDHEN, CDR2 SYDVKM. CDR3 coding DNA: TGTGCCAGCAGTTTACAGGGGTCGTGGACCGGGGAGCTGTTTTTT. Its protein product is CASSLQGSWTGELFF.

This chain uses TRBV5-1 with TRBJ2-5, with a weak D call TRBD2 (5 bases). V shed 0 bases and J shed 3 bases, with 9 bases lying between them. The CDR3 covers 14 residues. Germline lookup yields CDR1 SGHRS and CDR2 YFSETQ. The CDR3 protein is CASSLGGREETQYF. The CDR3 nucleotides read TGCGCCAGCAGCTTGGGAGGGCGGGAAGAGACCCAGTACTTC. The variable domain in full, completed from reference TRBV5-1 and TRBJ2-5, reads KAGVTQTPRYLIKTRGQQVTLSCSPISGHRSVSWYQQTPGQGLQFLFEYFSETQRNKGNFPGRFSGRQFSNSRSEMNVSTLELGDSALYLCASSLGGREETQYFGPGTRLLVL.

As concerns this clone: An end of the junction differs from the germline gene, which may be a read error. The rearrangement joins TRBV7-7 to TRBJ2-2; 9 nucleotides match TRBD2. Germline CDR1 reads SSHAT; CDR2 reads FNYEAQ (reference sequence). The CDR3 sequence is 16 residues long. The CDR3 here is CASSLGGRGNTGELFF. CDR3 sequence (DNA): TGTGCTAGCAGCTTAGGCGGGAGGGGAAACACCGGGGAGCTGTTTTTT.

The chain employs TRBV5-4 and TRBJ2-5; 10 bases match TRBD2. Unmatched junction bases numbered 7, after V lost 3 bases and J lost 5 bases. Germline assignment: CDR1 SGHNT and CDR2 YYREEE (reference sequence). The CDR3 is 15 residues long. CDR3 sequence reads: CASSSQREGGETQYF. The CDR3 coding sequence is TGTGCCAGCAGCTCGCAGCGGGAGGGCGGGGAGACCCAGTACTTC.

V usage is TRBV4-1 and J usage is TRBJ1-5; no firm D call. The germline V and J ends were trimmed by 3 bases and 1 base, with 10 bases remaining between them. The CDR3 length is 15 residues. Germline loops: CDR1 MGHRA, CDR2 YSYEKL. The CDR3 DNA reads TGCGCCAGCAGCCAGGGAACGGGGAGCAATCAGCCCCAGCATTTT. Its translation: CASSQGTGSNQPQHF.

The chain carries TRBV6-1 and TRBJ2-2; 10 bases map to TRBD2. The J segment lost 6 bases and the V segment lost 2 bases, leaving 3 bases of the junction unmatched. Germline CDR1 MNHNS, CDR2 SASEGT. CDR3 length: 15 residues. DNA of the CDR3: TGTGCCAGCAGTGAACTAGCGGGAGTCCCCGGGGAGCTGTTTTTT. Protein sequence: CASSELAGVPGELFF.

The chain links TRBV4-2 to TRBJ1-4; the D gene is possibly TRBD1 (5 bases). With 4 bases removed from V and 8 bases from J, the gap between germline ends came to 8 bases. The CDR3 spans 12 residues. In germline, CDR1 is LGHNA, CDR2 YNFKEQ. The CDR3 loop is CASSPQGEKLFF. The CDR3 nucleotides read TGTGCCAGCAGCCCGCAGGGCGAAAAACTGTTTTTT.

J is TRBJ2-1 and V is TRBV28; TRBD1 is a possible D gene (6 bases). The germline CDR1 and CDR2 sequences are MDHEN and SYDVKM. The germline V and J ends were trimmed by 3 bases and 1 base, with 10 bases remaining between them. This CDR3 is 15 amino acids long. The CDR3 coding sequence is TGTGCCAGCAGTTTTAAAGGGGGTTCCTACAATGAGCAGTTCTTC. It encodes CASSFKGGSYNEQFF.

The chain joins TRBV29-1 to TRBJ2-3; 9 bases fit TRBD1. Trimming took 6 bases from V and 2 from J; bases not matched to a gene: 21. This CDR3 spans 19 amino acids. From germline, CDR1 is SQVTM and CDR2 ANQGSEA. This chain's CDR3 is CSVDPQEGGDRDSTDTQYF. CDR3 bases: TGCAGCGTCGACCCTCAAGAGGGAGGGGACAGGGATTCCACAGATACGCAGTATTTT.

This chain links TRBV7-9 with TRBJ1-1, with TRBD1 matching 8 bases. The CDR3 is 15 amino acids. Germline lookup yields CDR1 SEHNR and CDR2 FQNEAQ (reference sequence). V trimming: 4 bases; J trimming: 3 bases; junction bases outside the gene matches: 7. CDR3 sequence (DNA): TGTGCCAGCAGCTCCCCCACAGGGGGTGACACTGAAGCTTTCTTT. It is translated as CASSSPTGGDTEAFF.

CDR3 region: CASTHRRGLNTEAFF. The CDR3 coding sequence is TGTGCCAGCACCCATCGCAGGGGCCTCAACACTGAAGCTTTCTTT. The genes are TRBV7-8 and TRBJ1-1; maybe TRBD1 (6 bases). V was clipped by 7 bases and J by 2 bases, with 17 bases between them. Germline V gene sequence: CDR1 SGHVS, CDR2 FQNEAQ. CDR3 length: 15 amino acids.

The chain employs TRBV19 and TRBJ1-2; 9 nucleotides align to TRBD1. CDR1 and CDR2 (germline): LNHDA, SQIVND (reference sequence). The J segment lost 4 bases and the V segment lost 4 bases, leaving 7 bases of the junction unmatched. There are 15 residues in the CDR3. The CDR3 DNA sequence: TGTGCCAGTAGTAGCCACAGGGGGCCGGGCTATGGCTACACCTTC. It encodes CASSSHRGPGYGYTF.

J is TRBJ2-3 and V is TRBV7-3, with D uncertain. Trimming took 2 bases from V and 0 from J, leaving 12 bases between them. This CDR3 has 16 residues. In germline, CDR1 is SGHTA, CDR2 FQGTGA. The CDR3 DNA reads TGTGCCAGCAGCTTACCGACGGGTACTAGCACAGATACGCAGTATTTT. Its protein is CASSLPTGTSTDTQYF.

The chain is built from TRBV7-9 and TRBJ2-7; 8 bases are shared with TRBD2. Germline values: CDR1 SEHNR, CDR2 FQNEAQ (reference sequence). The CDR3 consists of 14 residues. With V trimmed by 3 bases and J by 0 bases, 1 base remained unmatched. The CDR3 DNA follows: TGTGCCAGCAGCTTCGCGGGGGGCTCCTACGAGCAGTACGTC. Amino acid sequence: CASSFAGGSYEQYV.

J is TRBJ2-2 and V is TRBV19; weak D call: TRBD1 (6 bases). CDR1 is LNHDA and CDR2 is SQIVND in the germline V gene (reference sequence). V was cut by 1 base and J by 4 bases, with 13 bases left in between. CDR3 length: 16 residues. This chain's CDR3 is CASSIGRGQGTGELFF. The CDR3 region has the DNA TGTGCCAGTAGTATAGGCAGGGGCCAGGGCACCGGGGAGCTGTTTTTT.

This clone was seen just once. The rearrangement uses TRBV13 and TRBJ2-1; 9 bases are shared with TRBD2. Germline loops: CDR1 PRHDT, CDR2 FYEKMQ (reference sequence). The CDR3 totals 15 residues. V trimming: 0 bases; J trimming: 7 bases; junction bases outside the gene matches: 4. The DNA for the CDR3 is TGTGCCAGCAGCTTAGGGCTAGCGGGGAATAATGAGCAGTTCTTC. Encoded protein: CASSLGLAGNNEQFF.

The V and J genes are TRBV7-2 and TRBJ2-3; TRBD2 matches 12 bases. This CDR3 has 16 amino acids. Germline V gene lookup returns CDR1 SGHTA and CDR2 FQGNSA. V was pared by 1 base and J by 5 bases, with 4 bases of the junction left unmatched. The CDR3 here is CASSLVLAGGRDTQYF. The DNA for the CDR3 is TGTGCCAGCAGCTTAGTTCTAGCGGGGGGGCGAGATACGCAGTATTTT.

The chain couples TRBV27 to TRBJ1-5; TRBD1 matches 7 bases. The CDR3 covers 14 residues. The germline V gene encodes CDR1 MNHEY and CDR2 SMNVEV (reference sequence). J lost 2 bases, V lost 6 bases, and 4 bases had no gene match. For the CDR3, the DNA is TGTGCCAGCAGGACAGGGAAGGGCAATCAGCCCCAGCATTTT. This codes for CASRTGKGNQPQHF.

This clone has only one observation. The chain carries TRBV7-9 and TRBJ1-1, with no clear D. The ends were cut back, 3 bases at V and 2 bases at J, with 4 bases in the middle. The germline V gene has CDR1 SEHNR and CDR2 FQNEAQ (reference sequence). This CDR3 comprises 12 residues. CDR3 region: CASSFFNTEAFF. The CDR3 nucleotides are TGTGCCAGCAGCTTCTTTAACACTGAAGCTTTCTTT.

The chain couples TRBV28 to TRBJ1-5, with D unclear. Trimming removed 5 bases from V and 2 bases from J, with 16 bases in between. This CDR3 has 16 residues. Germline V lookup: CDR1 MDHEN, CDR2 SYDVKM. CDR3 nucleotide sequence: TGTGCCAGCAGTCCCCACCTGAGTATTGGCAATCAGCCCCAGCATTTT. It encodes CASSPHLSIGNQPQHF.

The chain has TRBV18 and TRBJ1-1; TRBD1 is a possible D gene (6 bases). The length of the CDR3 is 16 residues. The germline V gene encodes CDR1 KGHSH and CDR2 LQKENI. Trimming pared 3 bases from V and 0 bases from J, leaving 14 bases between. The CDR3 loop is CASSPVSDRLNTEAFF. The CDR3 DNA follows: TGTGCCAGCTCACCTGTGTCAGACAGGTTGAACACTGAAGCTTTCTTT.

V gene TRBV9 combines with J gene TRBJ2-5; D is perhaps TRBD1 (6 bases). The CDR3 has 15 amino acids. Trimming cost V 5 bases and J 5 bases, with 19 bases left between them. Per germline, CDR1 SGDLS and CDR2 YYNGEE. CDR3 loop: CASSPLDSFGETQYF. The CDR3 DNA reads TGTGCCAGCAGTCCCCTGGACAGTTTCGGGGAGACCCAGTACTTC.

The chain combines TRBV5-1 with TRBJ2-3; the D gene is possibly TRBD2 (6 bases). V shed 4 bases and J shed 3 bases, with 12 bases lying between them. The CDR3 is 14 amino acids. Germline V gene data show CDR1 as SGHRS and CDR2 as YFSETQ. CDR3 coding DNA: TGCGCCAGCAGCCCCGGCCGGGGGACAGATACGCAGTATTTT. This sequence encodes CASSPGRGTDTQYF.

The rearrangement uses TRBV5-6 and TRBJ2-7, with 8 positions matching TRBD2. The J segment lost 3 bases and the V segment lost 3 bases, leaving 8 bases of the junction unmatched. Germline values: CDR1 SGHDT, CDR2 YYEEEE. The CDR3 has 15 amino acids. The CDR3 bases are TGTGCCAGCAGCTCCTTATTAGCGGGGCGCTACGAGCAGTACGTC. Amino acid sequence: CASSSLLAGRYEQYV.

This chain links TRBV18 with TRBJ2-2, with a weak D call TRBD1 (5 bases). Looked up from germline, CDR1 is KGHSH and CDR2 is LQKENI. This CDR3 is built from 14 residues. V was clipped by 3 bases and J by 3 bases, with 8 bases between them. The CDR3 reads CASSPTRDTGELFF. The CDR3 region has the DNA TGTGCCAGCTCACCCACCAGGGACACCGGGGAGCTGTTTTTT.

This chain connects TRBV7-7 to TRBJ2-2, with 7 bases fitting TRBD2. The CDR3 loop spans 14 amino acids. Germline trimming cut 10 bases from V and 0 bases from J; bases unmatched to any gene: 5. Germline values: CDR1 SSHAT, CDR2 FNYEAQ (reference sequence). CDR3 loop: CATRLASNTGELFF. The CDR3 DNA is TGTGCCACCCGACTAGCTTCGAACACCGGGGAGCTGTTTTTT.

This chain links TRBV4-1 with TRBJ1-2; 8 bases agree with TRBD1. CDR1 MGHRA and CDR2 YSYEKL come from the germline V gene. CDR3 length equals 15 residues. The trim removed 1 base at V and 6 bases at J, leaving 7 bases unmatched. The CDR3 loop reads CASSQGTGTGNGYTF. The DNA of the CDR3 is TGCGCCAGCAGCCAAGGAACGGGGACAGGTAATGGCTACACCTTC.